A selection of T cell receptor beta chains follows, all from one sample in a study of blood T cell repertoires in COVID-19. Sequenced by immunoSEQ multiplex PCR; TCRdb stores in-frame clones only, minus some. The sample contains 300,000 or so clones, approximately 93% of which appear only once. The material sequenced was peripheral blood. These receptors all come from a woman aged 25 to 39 with COVID-19, enrolled during active disease. CDR3s include the opening cysteine and the closing phenylalanine or tryptophan. A D gene is named only where the DNA matches it firmly. Size is omitted from some rows. Given values are once, few, many or a class for expanded clones.

v_gene	j_gene	d_gene	abundance	CDR3nt	CDR3aa
TRBV6-1	TRBJ1-5	TRBD1	.	TGTGCCAGCAGTGAAGGGACAGGGGGTAGCAATCAGCCCCAGCATTTT	CASSEGTGGSNQPQHF
TRBV14	TRBJ2-1	TRBD1	.	TGTGCCAGCAGCCACCGGCCAGGGACAGGGGCCTACAATGAGCAGTTCTTC	CASSHRPGTGAYNEQFF
TRBV7-3	TRBJ2-3	.	once	TGTGCCAGCAGCTTAAGGGGACAAGGCACAGATACGCAGTATTTT	CASSLRGQGTDTQYF
TRBV28	TRBJ2-5	TRBD1	.	TGTGCCAGCAGTATTTCCGGGACAGGGCCCCCCTCGGCCCAGTACTTC	CASSISGTGPPSAQYF
TRBV30	TRBJ1-6	.	.	TGTGCCTGGAGGCCACTCCCAGGGGTAGGGTCACCCCTCCACTTT	CAWRPLPGVGSPLHF
TRBV19	TRBJ1-2	TRBD1	.	TGTGCCAGTAGTATAGGGGACAGGGGCGCGAGATACTATGGCTACACCTTC	CASSIGDRGARYYGYTF
TRBV30	TRBJ2-3	TRBD1	.	TGTGCCTGGAGTCCTTTTGCCGGGACAGGGGGTGTAGATACGCAGTATTTT	CAWSPFAGTGGVDTQYF
TRBV2	TRBJ1-3	.	.	TGTGCCAGCACGGGGGAAGGAAACACCATATATTTT	CASTGEGNTIYF
TRBV28	TRBJ2-3	TRBD2	.	TGTGCCAGCAGTGACACTAGCGGGAGTACACGCGGGTCGTCGGATACGCAGTATTTT	CASSDTSGSTRGSSDTQYF
TRBV7-9	TRBJ2-7	.	.	TGTGCCAGCAGCCTGCAGGGGTACGAGCAGTACTTC	CASSLQGYEQYF
TRBV11-2	TRBJ1-1	TRBD1	.	TGTGCCAGCAGCCATACCTACAGGGGGCAAACTGAAGCTTTCTTT	CASSHTYRGQTEAFF
TRBV5-4	TRBJ2-1	.	.	TGTGCCAGCAGCTTGGGTGGGTCGGGTGATGAGCAGTTCTTC	CASSLGGSGDEQFF
TRBV10-2	TRBJ1-1	.	.	TGCGCCAGCAGGAAACAGGGGAACACTGAAGCTTTCTTT	CASRKQGNTEAFF
TRBV9	TRBJ1-6	.	.	TGTGCCAGCAGCGTGGGGGGGTCTCTGGATTCACCCCTCCACTTT	CASSVGGSLDSPLHF
TRBV15	TRBJ2-3	.	.	TGTGCCACCAGCGAGGGGGACACAGATACGCAGTATTTT	CATSEGDTDTQYF
TRBV18	TRBJ1-5	.	.	TGTGCCAGCTCCGAGACACAAAATAGCAATCAGCCCCAGCATTTT	CASSETQNSNQPQHF
TRBV5-4	TRBJ2-2	.	.	TGTGCCAGCAGCTTGGGTATCACCGGGGAGCTGTTTTTT	CASSLGITGELFF
TRBV28	TRBJ1-4	.	.	TGTGCCAGCAGGTCCGCGGACACAACCGAAAAACTGTTTTTT	CASRSADTTEKLFF
TRBV19	TRBJ2-2	TRBD2	few	TGTGCCACCCCCTCGGCGGGAGATTTCACCGGGGAGCTGTTTTTT	CATPSAGDFTGELFF
TRBV15	TRBJ1-4	TRBD1	.	TGTGCCACCAGCACCCGGGACAGGGGCGAAAAACTGTTTTTT	CATSTRDRGEKLFF
TRBV7-3	TRBJ2-2	.	.	TGTGCCAGCAGCGTGGACCGAGGGAACGGGGAGCTGTTTTTT	CASSVDRGNGELFF
TRBV7-9	TRBJ2-1	TRBD2	.	TGTGCCAGCAGCCCCCGAGGGACTAGCGGGCTGAGCTCCTACAATGAGCAGTTCTTC	CASSPRGTSGLSSYNEQFF
TRBV24-1	TRBJ2-1	.	.	TGTGCCACCAGTGGAGATGCGACGAGGGATGAGCAGTTCTTC	CATSGDATRDEQFF
TRBV5-4	TRBJ1-2	.	.	TGTGCCAGCAGCTTGCCAGGGGAATATGGCTACACCTTC	CASSLPGEYGYTF
TRBV5-4	TRBJ2-3	TRBD2	.	TGTGCCAGCAGCGGCCCGGGACTAGGAACGCAGTATTTT	CASSGPGLGTQYF
TRBV7-2	TRBJ2-4	.	.	TGTGCCAGCAGCTTTGGGGGAGCGGGCATTCAGTACTTC	CASSFGGAGIQYF
TRBV7-6	TRBJ2-7	TRBD2	.	TGTGCCAGCAGCCTTATTCTCTCCGGGACTAGCGGGAGTTTTTCCGAGCAGTACTTC	CASSLILSGTSGSFSEQYF
TRBV2	TRBJ2-7	TRBD1	.	TGTGCCAGCAGACCGGGACAGGTCTCCTACGAGCAGTACTTC	CASRPGQVSYEQYF
TRBV6-6	TRBJ1-2	TRBD1	.	TGTGCCAGCAGTTACGCCCCGGGACAGAAGATCTATGGCTACACCTTC	CASSYAPGQKIYGYTF
TRBV10-3	TRBJ2-5	TRBD2	once	TGTGCCATCAGTAGGACTAGCGGGAGACCCTCTCAAGAGACCCAGTACTTC	CAISRTSGRPSQETQYF
TRBV5-1	TRBJ1-3	.	.	TGCGCCAGCAGCTTGGGATTGGCGGCGTTCGGAAACACCATATATTTT	CASSLGLAAFGNTIYF
TRBV2	TRBJ2-5	TRBD2	.	TGTGCCAGCAGTGAGACTAGCGGGAGGGGCGAGACCCAGTACTTC	CASSETSGRGETQYF
TRBV27	TRBJ2-3	.	.	TGTGCCAGCAGTTTGGAGCTAGCGGGGACAGGAGATACGCAGTATTTT	CASSLELAGTGDTQYF
TRBV3-1/TRBV3-2	TRBJ2-7	TRBD1	.	TGTGCCAGCAGCCTGGGACAGGGGCTCTACGAGCAGTACTTC	CASSLGQGLYEQYF
TRBV14	TRBJ1-1	.	.	TGTGCCAGCAGCCAAGGGTATACGGGTCAGGGGCCTGCCACTGAAGCTTTCTTT	CASSQGYTGQGPATEAFF
TRBV21-1	TRBJ1-5	.	few	TGTGCCAGCACAACAGGGGGCCTCGAGAGCAATCAGCCCCAGCATTTT	CASTTGGLESNQPQHF
TRBV28	TRBJ1-1	TRBD1	.	TGTGCCAGCAGGAGACAGGGGGCGGTTACTGAAGCTTTCTTT	CASRRQGAVTEAFF
TRBV25-1	TRBJ2-6	TRBD1	.	TGTGCCAGCAGTGCCCGGGACAGGGCTGCCGGGGCCAACGTCCTGACTTTC	CASSARDRAAGANVLTF
TRBV5-4	TRBJ2-2	.	few	TGTGCCAGCAGCAGCCCAGGGAACACCGGGGAGCTGTTTTTT	CASSSPGNTGELFF
TRBV5-6	TRBJ1-1	.	once	TGTGCCAGCAGCTTGTATTGGACAGAGAACACTGAAGCTTTCTTT	CASSLYWTENTEAFF
TRBV7-2	TRBJ1-1	.	once	TGTGCCAGCAGCTTACAAGGGGGAGGGACGGCTGAAGCTTTCTTT	CASSLQGGGTAEAFF
TRBV28	TRBJ2-1	TRBD2	.	TGTGCCAGCAGTTTATGGTCCTTAGCGGGAGATGAGCAGTTCTTC	CASSLWSLAGDEQFF
TRBV11-2	TRBJ1-5	.	once	TGTGCCAGCAGCTCCACCGGGACAAGGGACCAGCCCCAGCATTTT	CASSSTGTRDQPQHF
TRBV27	TRBJ2-7	TRBD1	few	TGTGCCAGCAGTTTCCTGGACAGGCCCGAGCAGTACTTC	CASSFLDRPEQYF
TRBV7-8	TRBJ2-6	.	few	TGTGCCAGCAGCTTAGTGGAGGTTGGCTCTGGGGCCAACGTCCTGACTTTC	CASSLVEVGSGANVLTF
TRBV10-3	TRBJ1-5	TRBD1	few	TGTGCCATCAGGGGGACAGACAATCAGCCCCAGCATTTT	CAIRGTDNQPQHF
TRBV28	TRBJ1-2	.	.	TGTGCCAGCAGTTTACCGGGTTTGCGCGGCTACACCTTC	CASSLPGLRGYTF
TRBV19	TRBJ1-5	TRBD1	.	TGTGCCAGTAGTACCGGGACAGACAATCAGCCCCAGCATTTT	CASSTGTDNQPQHF
TRBV2	TRBJ1-4	TRBD1	few	TGTGCCAGCTTGAGCAGGGGGTTTGGAGAAAAACTGTTTTTT	CASLSRGFGEKLFF
TRBV3-1/TRBV3-2	TRBJ2-1	.	.	TGTGCCAGCAGCCAAGAAGGAGCGCGGTCTGATGAGCAGTTCTTC	CASSQEGARSDEQFF
TRBV28	TRBJ2-1	TRBD2	few	TGTGCCAGCAGTCGGACTAGCGAGATTTACAATGAGCAGTTCTTC	CASSRTSEIYNEQFF
TRBV11-2	TRBJ2-3	.	.	TGTGCCAGCAGCACAGACGGGCGGGAAACAGATACGCAGTATTTT	CASSTDGRETDTQYF
TRBV18	TRBJ1-1	.	.	TGTGCCAGCTCACCGGAGACCTACACTGAAGCTTTCTTT	CASSPETYTEAFF
TRBV19	TRBJ2-3	TRBD2	.	TGTGCCAGTAGTATGAGGGACTATAGCGATACGCAGTATTTT	CASSMRDYSDTQYF
TRBV12-3/TRBV12-4	TRBJ1-5	.	.	TGTGCCAGCAGTTTCACTCTCAATCAGCCCCAGCATTTT	CASSFTLNQPQHF